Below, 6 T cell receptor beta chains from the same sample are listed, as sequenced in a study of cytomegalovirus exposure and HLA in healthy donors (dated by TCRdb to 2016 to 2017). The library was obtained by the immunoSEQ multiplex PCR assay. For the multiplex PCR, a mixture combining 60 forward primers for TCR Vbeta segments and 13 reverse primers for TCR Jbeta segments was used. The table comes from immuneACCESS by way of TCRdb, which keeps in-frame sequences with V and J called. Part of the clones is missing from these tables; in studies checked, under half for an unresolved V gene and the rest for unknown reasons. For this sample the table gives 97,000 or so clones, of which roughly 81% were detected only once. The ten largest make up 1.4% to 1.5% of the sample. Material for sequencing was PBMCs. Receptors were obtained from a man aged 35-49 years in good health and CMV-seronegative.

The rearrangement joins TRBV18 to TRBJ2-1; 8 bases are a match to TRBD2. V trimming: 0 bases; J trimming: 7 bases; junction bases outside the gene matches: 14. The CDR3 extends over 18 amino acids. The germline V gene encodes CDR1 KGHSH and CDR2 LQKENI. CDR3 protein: CASSPPWRGVFLLNEQFF. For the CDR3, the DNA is TGTGCCAGCTCACCACCGTGGCGGGGGGTCTTTCTTTTAAATGAGCAGTTCTTC.

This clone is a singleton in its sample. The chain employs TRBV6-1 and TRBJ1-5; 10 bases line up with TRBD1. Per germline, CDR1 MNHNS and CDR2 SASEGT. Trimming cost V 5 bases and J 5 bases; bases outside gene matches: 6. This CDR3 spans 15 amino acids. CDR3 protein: CASSLPGTGDQPQHF. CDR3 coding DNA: TGTGCCAGCAGTCTACCGGGGACAGGGGATCAGCCCCAGCATTTT.

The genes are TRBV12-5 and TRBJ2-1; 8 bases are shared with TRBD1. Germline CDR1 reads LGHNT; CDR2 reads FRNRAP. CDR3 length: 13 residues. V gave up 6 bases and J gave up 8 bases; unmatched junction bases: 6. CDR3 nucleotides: TGTGCTAGTGGCCCGGCGGACAGGGATGAGCAGTTCTTC. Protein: CASGPADRDEQFF.

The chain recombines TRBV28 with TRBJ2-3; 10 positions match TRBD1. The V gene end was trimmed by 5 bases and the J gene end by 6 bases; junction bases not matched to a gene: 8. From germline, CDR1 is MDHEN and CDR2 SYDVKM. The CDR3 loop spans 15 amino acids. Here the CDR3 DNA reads TGTGCCAGCAGTGGGACAGGGGACCATCGGGATACGCAGTATTTT. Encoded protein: CASSGTGDHRDTQYF.

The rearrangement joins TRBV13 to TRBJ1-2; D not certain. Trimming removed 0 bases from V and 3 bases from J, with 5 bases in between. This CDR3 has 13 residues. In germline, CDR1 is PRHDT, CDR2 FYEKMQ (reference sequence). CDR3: CASSLGQYYGYTF. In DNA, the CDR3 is TGTGCCAGCAGCTTAGGGCAGTACTATGGCTACACCTTC.

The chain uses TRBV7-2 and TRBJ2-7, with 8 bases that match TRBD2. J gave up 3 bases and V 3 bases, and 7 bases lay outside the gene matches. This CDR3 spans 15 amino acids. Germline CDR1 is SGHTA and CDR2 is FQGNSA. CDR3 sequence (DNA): TGTGCCAGCAGCTTCGGGCGGGGGGACCTCTACGAGCAGTACTTC. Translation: CASSFGRGDLYEQYF.